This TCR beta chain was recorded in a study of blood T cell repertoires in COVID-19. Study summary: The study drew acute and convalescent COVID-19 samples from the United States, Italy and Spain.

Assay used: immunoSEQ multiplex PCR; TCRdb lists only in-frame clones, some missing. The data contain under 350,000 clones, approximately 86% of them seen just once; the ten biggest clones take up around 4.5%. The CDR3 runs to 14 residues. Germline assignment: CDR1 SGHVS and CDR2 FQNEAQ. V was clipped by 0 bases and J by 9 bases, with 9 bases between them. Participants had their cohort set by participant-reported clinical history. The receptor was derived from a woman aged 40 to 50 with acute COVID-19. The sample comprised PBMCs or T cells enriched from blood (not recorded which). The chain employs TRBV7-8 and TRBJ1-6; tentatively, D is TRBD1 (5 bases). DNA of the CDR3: TGTGCCAGCAGCTTAGCGCAGGGAGGTTCACCCCTCCACTTT. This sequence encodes CASSLAQGGSPLHF.